This T cell receptor (beta chain) was documented in a study of cytomegalovirus exposure and HLA in healthy donors. The study's findings and limits: As a later analysis revealed, the rate of TCR association differed by HLA locus, with DRB1 most and HLA-C fewest. Trimming of TCR beta V- and J-genes showed a link, identified in a later analysis, to a missense DCLRE1C variant. In an earlier analysis, in fewer than 700 donors, most V segments appeared productive either ~90% or ~30% of the time.

Germline CDR1 SGHDT, CDR2 YYEEEE. The CDR3 consists of 16 residues. V dropped 7 bases and J dropped 1; count of bases not matched to a gene: 12. In the PCR, 60 Vbeta and 13 Jbeta primers were used. The authors' processing: A follow-up analysis tallied about 80 million unique TCR beta chains, roughly 11 million shared. Using immunoSEQ multiplex PCR, the repertoire was profiled, and TCRdb retains in-frame clones only, with some absent. The V and J calls and clone size are taken from that table; D and trimming were inferred from the DNA. The repertoire has roughly 180,000 clones, 70% to 80% of them found once; the top ten carry around 0.71%. About this clone itself: Its antigen is not known.

The specimen sequenced was PBMCs. This chain connects TRBV5-6 to TRBJ2-3, with 7 bases aligning to TRBD2. The receptor comes from a female donor in good health and CMV-seronegative. The CDR3 sequence is CASYEGGVPRTDTQYF. The CDR3 DNA follows: TGTGCCAGCTATGAGGGAGGGGTCCCCCGCACAGATACGCAGTATTTT. The full variable domain, with the rest looked up from reference TRBV5-6 and TRBJ2-3, is DAGVTQSPTHLIKTRGQQVTLRCSPKSGHDTVSWYQQALGQGPQFIFQYYEEEERQRGNFPDRFSGHQFPNYSSELNVNALLLGDSALYLCASYEGGVPRTDTQYFGPGTRLTVL.